Here is one T cell receptor (beta chain) with its context. The target of this receptor is not known. No base-level quality is on record; no much larger clone is a single base apart. Reading from cysteine to phenylalanine, the CDR3 counts 14 amino acids. The read is trimmed to its CDR3 DNA, 42 bases read in frame from base 1. V loses 4 bases, J loses 3 bases, and the germline ends lie 10 bases apart. For CDR1 and CDR2, the germline V gene lists MDHEN and SYDVKM. Reading the label with the study, this specimen's time point is: sample from adult after SARS-CoV-2 infection, after symptom onset. A couple of convalescent COVID-19 patients, sampled after symptom onset from adults with prior SARS-CoV-2 infection, were also TCR-sequenced for comparison. This sample is part of a study of T cell responses to AZD1222 COVID-19 vaccine (dated by TCRdb to the early 2020s). Notes on the research overall: A total of about 250 trial participants underwent TCR sequencing, of whom about 200 had received two doses of AZD1222 and approximately 26 had received two doses of the MenACWY control vaccine. Enrollment into the trials was organized by age into subgroups of 18-55, 56-69 and 70-plus years, and those subgroups contained roughly 150, 30 and 60 TCR-sequenced participants, respectively. The paper as a whole reports these results and caveats: Participants were mostly white British and included more females than males, and it was suggested by the authors that clonal diversity may have been underestimated. In the small 56-69-year group, the increase in depth fell short of significance, most likely because of low power. Because no samples from the day 14 peak response were available, repertoires could be characterized only after the peak T cell response. Only a handful of AZD1222 recipients were SARS-CoV-2 seropositive at baseline, limiting conclusions about previously exposed vaccinees. After two AZD1222 doses, both the breadth and the depth of spike-specific TCRs were significantly higher than at day 0 and than in MenACWY recipients. Nearly half of unique spike-specific TCRs reportedly recognized epitopes outside regions mutated in the B.1.351 and B.1.1.7 variants. The whole spike protein was spanned by vaccine-associated CD4 TCRs, and dominant responses were seen in regions 160-218 and 743-854.

The CDR3 regions of human TCRbeta chains were subjected to immunosequencing. In the source study's methods: Repertoire TCRs were matched against a reference library of SARS-CoV-2-specific TCRs generated with the MIRA antigen-specificity platform. Breadth meant the fraction of unique TCRs that were SARS-CoV-2-associated, whereas depth meant the fraction of total T cells that were SARS-CoV-2-associated. Each spike-specific TCR was assigned to its reactive spike region and to a CD4 or CD8 class using the MIRA data. Log10-transformed breadth and depth values were compared by one-way ANOVA with Sidak's multiple comparisons tests. Not all clones reach the TCRdb copy of this immuneACCESS table, which keeps in-frame sequences only. Checked studies attribute under half of the gap to unresolved V genes and leave the rest unexplained. The V and J calls and clone size come from that table; D and trimming were worked out from the DNA. The sample table records 140,000 to 150,000 clones; around 92% of these occur just once. The ten biggest clones cover 10% to 15% of the sample.

The material sequenced was peripheral blood, taken after recovery from COVID-19. The sequence was collected from an adult who had recovered from COVID-19. The V gene is TRBV28 and the J gene is TRBJ1-5; the best D guess is TRBD1, with 6 bases matching. CDR3 sequence: CASSSQGPNQPQHF. The nucleotide sequence reads as follows: TGTGCCAGCAGTTCACAGGGCCCCAATCAGCCCCAGCATTTT. Supplemented by the reference TRBV28 and TRBJ1-5 proteins around the CDR3, the complete variable domain is DVKVTQSSRYLVKRTGEKVFLECVQDMDHENMFWYRQDPGLGLRLIYFSYDVKMKEKGDIPEGYSVSREKKERFSLILESASTNQTSMYLCASSSQGPNQPQHFGDGTRLSIL.